These T cell receptor beta chains were read from a single sample in a study of cytomegalovirus exposure and HLA in healthy donors. Generated by immunoSEQ multiplex PCR, the TCRdb table keeps only in-frame clones and is missing some. The table records over 150,000 clones, 80% of them present only once. The sample was PBMCs. These receptors all come from a man aged 30 to 39 in good health and CMV-seronegative. Each CDR3 is given without its conserved first and last residue.

V gene,CDR3 protein
TRBV29-1,SVGDSTYGYT
TRBV13,ASTEFTLRGAF
TRBV28,ASSLPAGRGQY
TRBV9,ASSAQTSGRFQGQNTGELF
TRBV5-6,ASSLADGGEAF
TRBV7-2,ASSPPLQGGAFPIY
TRBV7-2,ASTPDRAAYNEQF
TRBV28,ASSLRQGKGYT
TRBV7-9,ASSSTVNEQF
TRBV9,ASSAGLWGHEQY
TRBV7-9,ASSSSLATTDTQY
TRBV7-2,ASRTHPATGIYGYT
TRBV15,ATSRGQSLTDTQY
TRBV18,ASSPPLARSYEQY
TRBV4-1,ASSQGGQGNYGYT
TRBV5-8,ASSLKRLDSNSPLH
TRBV5-1,ASRRDRASEQY
TRBV5-4,ASSLDRDQPQH
TRBV18,ASSPLLADAYNEQF
TRBV5-4,ASRHTDRGLGNTIY
TRBV29-1,SVKVGREAF
TRBV20-1,SGGRRTEAF
TRBV2,ASILDSDNEKLF
TRBV12-5,ASGRGSLTDTQY
TRBV7-9,SSRSNRGLGYT
TRBV29-1,SVEENRGHLSTDTQY
TRBV30,AWSVPSGGTDTQY
TRBV4-1,ASSQDRVYGYT
TRBV5-6,ASSSPGGNYGYT
TRBV7-3,ASSSTAGSNTEAF
TRBV5-1,ASHLGGTGNHGELF